This passage covers 27 T cell receptor beta chains from one sample sequenced in a study of T-cell reconstitution after alpha-beta-depleted transplantation in children. It was with unique molecular identifiers that the TCRbeta library was prepared. MiXCR was run by TCRdb on the PCR reads, yielding one entry per CDR3 protein. The sample shows some 120,000 distinct CDR3 sequences, 9.7% of them seen only once. This specimen was PBMCs, mostly from graft donor cells, taken 180 days after TCRalphabeta/CD19-depleted stem cell transplant. These receptor sequences come from a girl in the first two years of life who had a stem cell transplant for combined immunodeficiency, so the T cells may come from the graft donor.

The rearrangement links TRBV15 to TRBJ2-1; no definite D call. This CDR3 contains 17 residues. Trimming took 2 bases from V and 0 from J, leaving 14 bases between them. Germline V gene sequence: CDR1 LNHNV, CDR2 YYDKDF (reference sequence). CDR3 DNA: TGTGCCACCAGCAGATTTACCACACAGAGCTCCTACAATGAGCAGTTCTTC. Amino acid sequence: CATSRFTTQSSYNEQFF.

The chain has TRBV5-1 and TRBJ2-3; no clear D. Per the germline V gene, CDR1 is SGHRS and CDR2 is YFSETQ. V lost 4 bases and J 2 bases, leaving 8 bases between the germline ends. The CDR3 contains 13 residues. The CDR3 nucleotides read TGCGCCAGCAGCACCAGACCCACAGATACGCAGTATTTT. This translates into CASSTRPTDTQYF.

This clonotype was picked up a small number of times. The V gene is TRBV7-2, the J gene TRBJ1-2; D is uncertain. Between the trimmed V and J ends, which lost 0 bases and 4 bases, there was a span of 9 bases. Germline loops: CDR1 SGHTA, CDR2 FQGNSA. The CDR3 is 14 amino acids. The CDR3 DNA sequence: TGTGCCAGCAGCTTAGCTTCCGGCGCCTATGGCTACACCTTC. Residues: CASSLASGAYGYTF.

The V call is TRBV20-1, the J call TRBJ2-1, with D uncertain. Trimming took off 6 bases at V and 6 bases at J, with 6 bases between the two ends. CDR3 length: 10 amino acids. In germline, CDR1 is DFQATT, CDR2 SNEGSKA (reference sequence). For the CDR3, the DNA is TGCAGTGCCTTTCCCAATGAGCAGTTCTTC. This translates into CSAFPNEQFF.

The chain couples TRBV27 to TRBJ2-2; tentatively, D is TRBD1 (7 bases). Germline CDR1 is MNHEY and CDR2 is SMNVEV (reference sequence). CDR3 length: 14 amino acids. The V and J ends lost 2 bases and 7 bases respectively, with 11 bases between them. The CDR3, as DNA: TGTGCCAGCAGTTTAAGACAGGGAGGCGGGGAGCTGTTTTTT. Translating it yields CASSLRQGGGELFF.

This clonotype was detected only a few times. The chain employs TRBV27 and TRBJ2-7; no clear D. The V gene's germline CDR1 is MNHEY and CDR2 SMNVEV (reference sequence). V lost 4 bases and J lost 1, with 14 bases in between. The CDR3 runs 15 residues. This CDR3 is CASSSDRESSYEQYF. In DNA form, the CDR3 reads TGTGCCAGCAGTTCCGACCGAGAAAGTTCCTACGAGCAGTACTTC.

The V call is TRBV24-1, the J call TRBJ2-3, with a weak D call TRBD1 (5 bases). The CDR3 consists of 16 residues. Looked up from germline, CDR1 is KGHDR and CDR2 is SFDVKD. The germline V and J ends were trimmed by 1 base and 2 bases, with 12 bases remaining between them. CDR3 sequence (DNA): TGTGCCACCAGTGATTTAAGGCAGGGCAACACAGATACGCAGTATTTT. Its protein product is CATSDLRQGNTDTQYF.

The chain uses TRBV24-1 and TRBJ2-5, with TRBD1 as a possible D gene (5 bases). The germline V and J ends were trimmed by 5 bases and 3 bases, with 9 bases remaining between them. This CDR3 region has 13 residues. The germline V gene has CDR1 KGHDR and CDR2 SFDVKD. The CDR3 region is CATSGREEETQYF. The CDR3 nucleotides read TGTGCCACCAGTGGCAGGGAAGAAGAGACCCAGTACTTC.

This clonotype was observed a few times. The V call is TRBV10-2, the J call TRBJ2-7, with a tentative D call TRBD1 (6 bases). Germline V gene data show CDR1 as WSHSY and CDR2 as SAAADI. This CDR3 region has 14 residues. Trimming shortened V by 3 bases and J by 4 bases, and 13 bases separated the two germline ends. CDR3: CASSEGGRGYEQYF. Here the CDR3 DNA reads TGCGCCAGCAGTGAAGGCGGCAGGGGATACGAGCAGTACTTC.

The CDR3 reads CSVGPSGGYEQYF. The CDR3 nucleotides read TGCAGCGTTGGCCCTAGCGGGGGTTACGAGCAGTACTTC. The rearrangement uses TRBV29-1 and TRBJ2-7, with TRBD2 identical over 10 bases. The V and J ends lost 4 bases and 4 bases, in that order; junction bases with no gene match: 4. The CDR3 has 13 amino acids. CDR1 SQVTM and CDR2 ANQGSEA come from the germline V gene.

The V and J genes are TRBV12-3 or TRBV12-4 and TRBJ1-2; TRBD1 is a possible D gene (6 bases). CDR3 length: 16 amino acids. Trimming pared 6 bases from V and 7 bases from J, leaving 24 bases between. The CDR3 here is CASSVGGGGRLSGYTF. The CDR3 nucleotides are TGTGCCAGCAGCGTGGGAGGAGGGGGGCGGTTGAGTGGCTACACCTTC.

This clonotype was detected a few times. The chain carries TRBV18 and TRBJ1-2; D is uncertain. The CDR3 is made up of 14 amino acids. Germline V CDR1 and CDR2: KGHSH, LQKENI. Trimming took off 1 base at V and 2 bases at J, with 8 bases between the two ends. This chain's CDR3 is CASSPQGRNYGYTF. The CDR3 DNA reads TGTGCCAGCTCACCACAGGGTCGGAACTATGGCTACACCTTC.

The table lists this clonotype with many counts. V usage is TRBV12-3 or TRBV12-4 and J usage is TRBJ2-1; 13 bases match TRBD2. The CDR3 extends over 15 amino acids. V lost 5 bases, J lost 4 bases, and 2 bases stayed unmatched. CDR3 sequence: CASSPTSGGYNEQFF. CDR3 DNA: TGTGCCAGCAGTCCGACTAGCGGGGGGTACAATGAGCAGTTCTTC.

The V call is TRBV30, the J call TRBJ1-4; 10 bases are shared with TRBD1. In germline, CDR1 is GTSNPN, CDR2 SVGIG (reference sequence). Germline trimming cut 2 bases from V and 8 bases from J; bases unmatched to any gene: 5. The CDR3 loop spans 14 amino acids. The CDR3: CAWSMGQGNEKLFF. CDR3 DNA: TGTGCCTGGAGTATGGGACAGGGGAACGAAAAACTGTTTTTT. The full variable domain, completed using reference TRBV30 and TRBJ1-4, is SQTIHQWPATLVQPVGSPLSLECTVEGTSNPNLYWYRQAAGRGLQLLFYSVGIGQISSEVPQNLSASRPQDRQFILSSKKLLLSDSGFYLCAWSMGQGNEKLFFGSGTQLSVL.

The chain links TRBV28 to TRBJ2-7; tentatively, D is TRBD1 or TRBD2 (6 bases each). In germline, CDR1 is MDHEN, CDR2 SYDVKM. CDR3 length: 13 amino acids. The ends were cut back, 3 bases at V and 7 bases at J, with 13 bases in the middle. CDR3: CASSFPGAGEQYF. CDR3 sequence (DNA): TGTGCCAGCAGTTTTCCGGGGGCAGGGGAGCAGTACTTC.

This clonotype appeared many times. The rearrangement links TRBV5-6 to TRBJ2-5; TRBD2 is a possible D gene (5 bases). V lost 5 bases and J 5 bases, leaving 13 bases between the germline ends. CDR1 is SGHDT and CDR2 is YYEEEE in the germline V gene. The CDR3 is 13 residues long. CDR3 region: CASSFGLRETQYF. The CDR3 DNA is TGTGCCAGCAGTTTCGGACTGAGGGAGACCCAGTACTTC.

As concerns this clonotype: One end of the junction varies from germline; a read error may be responsible. The CDR3 sequence: CASSSSGSDKEHYF. CDR3 nucleotide sequence: TGTGCCAGCAGCTCGAGCGGGAGTGATAAGGAGCATTACTTC. The chain combines TRBV7-6 with TRBJ2-7, with 8 positions matching TRBD2. The V gene's germline CDR1 is SGHVS and CDR2 FNYEAQ. This CDR3 is built from 14 residues.

This chain connects TRBV27 to TRBJ2-7, with D maybe TRBD2 (6 bases). Germline V gene sequence: CDR1 MNHEY, CDR2 SMNVEV (reference sequence). Trimming removed 5 bases at V and 1 base at J, with 15 bases between. The CDR3 runs 15 residues. CDR3 sequence: CASSLREWGSYEQYF. CDR3 sequence (DNA): TGTGCCAGCAGTCTTCGGGAGTGGGGGTCCTACGAGCAGTACTTC.

This clonotype was recorded a few times. The chain's CDR3 is CASSLGRASSYEQYF. CDR3 bases: TGTGCCAGCAGCTTAGGACGGGCCAGCAGCTACGAGCAGTACTTC. The V and J genes are TRBV7-9 and TRBJ2-7; D gene unclear. Germline CDR1 reads SEHNR; CDR2 reads FQNEAQ (reference sequence). Trimming left V 1 base short and J 3 bases short, with 13 bases between. The CDR3 contains 15 residues.

In DNA, the CDR3 is TGTGCCAGCAGTCCCCAAGAACGGGACACCTATGGCTACACCTTC. Translated: CASSPQERDTYGYTF. The chain couples TRBV5-4 to TRBJ1-2; D may be TRBD1 (6 bases). V shed 5 bases and J shed 4 bases, with 18 bases lying between them. CDR3 size: 15 residues. Looked up from germline, CDR1 is SGHNT and CDR2 is YYREEE (reference sequence).

The J gene is TRBJ2-1, the V gene TRBV20-1, with D possibly TRBD1 on 6 matching bases. The V gene's germline CDR1 is DFQATT and CDR2 SNEGSKA (reference sequence). Trimming removed 5 bases at V and 8 bases at J, with 10 bases between. The CDR3 spans 11 residues. The CDR3 spells CSAQQGDEQFF. The CDR3 DNA reads as TGCAGTGCTCAACAGGGCGATGAGCAGTTCTTC.

This clonotype has more than one count but fewer than ten. J is TRBJ2-3 and V is TRBV11-1; 8 nucleotides line up with TRBD1. Germline CDR1 SGHAT, CDR2 FQDESV (reference sequence). The length of the CDR3 is 16 residues. The V gene end was trimmed by 6 bases and the J gene end by 2 bases; junction bases not matched to a gene: 10. The chain's CDR3 is CASRRQGKAYTDTQYF. For the CDR3, the DNA is TGTGCCAGCAGAAGACAGGGGAAGGCCTACACAGATACGCAGTATTTT.

This clonotype has a handful of counts. This sequence joins TRBV6-5 and TRBJ1-6, with D possibly TRBD1 on 5 matching bases. The CDR3 runs 17 residues. Germline-derived CDR1 and CDR2 are MNHEY and SVGAGI. Trimming pared 2 bases from V and 0 bases from J, leaving 11 bases between. CDR3 sequence: CASSYASGRSYNSPLHF. The CDR3 DNA reads as TGTGCCAGCAGTTACGCCTCAGGGCGCTCCTATAATTCACCCCTCCACTTT.

This chain connects TRBV5-1 to TRBJ1-2; 7 bases align to TRBD1. Losses at the gene ends were 0 bases for V and 5 bases for J; bases not matched to a gene: 4. The CDR3 runs 14 residues. Germline lookup yields CDR1 SGHRS and CDR2 YFSETQ. DNA for the CDR3: TGCGCCAGCAGCTTGGCCGGGACAGATTATGGCTACACCTTC. Protein: CASSLAGTDYGYTF.

This clonotype was observed many times. The genes are TRBV12-3 or TRBV12-4 and TRBJ2-3; 13 positions match TRBD2. The length of the CDR3 is 16 residues. With 6 bases clipped from V and 3 bases from J, the junction kept 6 bases outside the gene matches. CDR3 DNA sequence: TGTGCCAGCAGCTTACTAGCGGGAGGGGATACAGATACGCAGTATTTT. It translates to CASSLLAGGDTDTQYF.

The chain has TRBV23-1 and TRBJ1-5; D is uncertain. TRBV23-1 is recorded as an ORF, its role being uncertain. CDR3 length: 18 residues. V was shortened by 0 bases and J by 3 bases, with 18 bases between the two germline ends. DNA for the CDR3: TGCGCCAGCAGTCAATCGCCCGACCCCGTCATAAACAATCAGCCCCAGCATTTT. This sequence encodes CASSQSPDPVINNQPQHF.

In regard to this clonotype: A much larger clone lies a single base off, so this may be a read error. This chain joins TRBV7-6 and TRBJ2-7; 7 positions agree with TRBD2. Germline assignment: CDR1 SGHVS and CDR2 FNYEAQ. CDR3 length equals 14 residues. The CDR3 DNA reads TGTGCCAGCAGCCCCGGGACTACCTCCTACGACCAGTACTTC. Translation: CASSPGTTSYDQYF.